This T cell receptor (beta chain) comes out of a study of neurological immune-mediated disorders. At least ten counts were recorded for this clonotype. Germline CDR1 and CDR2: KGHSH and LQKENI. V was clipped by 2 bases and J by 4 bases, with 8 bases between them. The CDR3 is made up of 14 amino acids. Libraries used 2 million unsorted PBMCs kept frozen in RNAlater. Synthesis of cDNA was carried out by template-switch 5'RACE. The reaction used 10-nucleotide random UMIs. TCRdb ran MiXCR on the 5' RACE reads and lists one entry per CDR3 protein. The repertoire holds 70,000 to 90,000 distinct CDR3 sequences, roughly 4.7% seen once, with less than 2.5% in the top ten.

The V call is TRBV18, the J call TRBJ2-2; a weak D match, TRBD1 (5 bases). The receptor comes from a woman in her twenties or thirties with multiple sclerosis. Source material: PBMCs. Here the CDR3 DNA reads TGTGCCAGCTCACCAGGACATGTCACCGGGGAGCTGTTTTTT. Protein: CASSPGHVTGELFF.